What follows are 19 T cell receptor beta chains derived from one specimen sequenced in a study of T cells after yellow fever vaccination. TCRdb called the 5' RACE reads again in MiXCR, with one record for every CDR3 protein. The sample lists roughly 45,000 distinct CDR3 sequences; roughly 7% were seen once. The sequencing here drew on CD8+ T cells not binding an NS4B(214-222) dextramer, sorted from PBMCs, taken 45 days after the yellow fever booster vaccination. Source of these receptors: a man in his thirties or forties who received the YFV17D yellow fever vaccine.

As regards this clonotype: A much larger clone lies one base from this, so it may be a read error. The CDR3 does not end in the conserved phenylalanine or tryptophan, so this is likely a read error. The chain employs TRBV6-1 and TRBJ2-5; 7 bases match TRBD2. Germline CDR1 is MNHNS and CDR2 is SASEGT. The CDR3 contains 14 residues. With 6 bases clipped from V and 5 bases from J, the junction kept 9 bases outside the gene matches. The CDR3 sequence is CASRWRELGETQYI. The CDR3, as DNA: TGTGCCAGCAGATGGCGGGAGTTAGGGGAGACCCAGTACATC.

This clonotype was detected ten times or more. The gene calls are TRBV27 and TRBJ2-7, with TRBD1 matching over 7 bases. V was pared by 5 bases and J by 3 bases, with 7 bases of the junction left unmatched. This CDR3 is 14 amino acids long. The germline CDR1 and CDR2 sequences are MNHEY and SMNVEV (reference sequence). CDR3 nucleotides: TGTGCCAGCAGTCCCGGGACAGCGATCTACGAGCAGTACTTC. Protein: CASSPGTAIYEQYF.

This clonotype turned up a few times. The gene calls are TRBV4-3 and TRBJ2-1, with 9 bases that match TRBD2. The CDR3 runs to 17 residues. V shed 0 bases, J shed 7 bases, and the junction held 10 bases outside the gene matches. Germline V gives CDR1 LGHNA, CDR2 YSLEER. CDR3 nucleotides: TGCGCCAGCAGCCAAGATCGTGCGGCGGGAGGGATGAATGAGCAGTTCTTC. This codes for CASSQDRAAGGMNEQFF.

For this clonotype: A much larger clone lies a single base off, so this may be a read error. The CDR3, as DNA: TGTGCCAGCAGTTCACTCATACCGGAACCTTCGGAGCAGTACTTC. It encodes CASSSLIPEPSEQYF. The V and J genes are TRBV12-3 or TRBV12-4 and TRBJ2-7; D unclear. The CDR3 extends over 15 amino acids. Trimming took off 4 bases at V and 7 bases at J, with 20 bases between the two ends.

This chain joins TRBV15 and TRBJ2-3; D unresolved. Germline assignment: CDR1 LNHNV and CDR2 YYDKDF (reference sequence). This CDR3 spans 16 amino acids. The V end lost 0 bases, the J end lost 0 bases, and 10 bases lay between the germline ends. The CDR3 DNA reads TGTGCCACCAGCAGAGAGCGACGTTCTAGCACAGATACGCAGTATTTT. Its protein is CATSRERRSSTDTQYF. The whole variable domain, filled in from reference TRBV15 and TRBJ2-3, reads DAMVIQNPRYQVTQFGKPVTLSCSQTLNHNVMYWYQQKSSQAPKLLFHYYDKDFNNEADTPDNFQSRRPNTSFCFLDIRSPGLGDTAMYLCATSRERRSSTDTQYFGPGTRLTVL.

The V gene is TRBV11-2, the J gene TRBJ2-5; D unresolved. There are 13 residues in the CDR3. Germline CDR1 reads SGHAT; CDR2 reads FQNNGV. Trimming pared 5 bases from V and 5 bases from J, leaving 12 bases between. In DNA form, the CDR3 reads TGTGCCAGCAGCCCAGTGGGCGGCGAGACCCAGTACTTC. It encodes CASSPVGGETQYF.

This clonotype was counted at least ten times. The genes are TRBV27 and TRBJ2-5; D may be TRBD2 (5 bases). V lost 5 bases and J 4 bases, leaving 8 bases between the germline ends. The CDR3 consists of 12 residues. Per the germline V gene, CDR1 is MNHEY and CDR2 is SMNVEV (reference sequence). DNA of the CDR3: TGTGCCAGCAGTCCCGAGGGAGAGACCCAGTACTTC. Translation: CASSPEGETQYF.

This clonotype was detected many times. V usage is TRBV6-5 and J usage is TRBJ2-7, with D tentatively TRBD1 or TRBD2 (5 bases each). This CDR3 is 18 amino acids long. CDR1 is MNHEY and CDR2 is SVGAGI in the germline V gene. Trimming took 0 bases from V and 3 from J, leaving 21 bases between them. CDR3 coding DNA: TGTGCCAGCAGTTACTCGGGAACCACGCAGGGACCAGACTACGAGCAGTACTTC. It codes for CASSYSGTTQGPDYEQYF.

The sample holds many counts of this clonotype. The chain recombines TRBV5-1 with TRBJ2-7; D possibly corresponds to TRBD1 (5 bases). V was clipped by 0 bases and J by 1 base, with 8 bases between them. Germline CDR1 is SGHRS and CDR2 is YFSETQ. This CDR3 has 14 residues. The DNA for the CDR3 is TGCGCCAGCAGCTTGGGGGGCTCGTCCTACGAGCAGTACTTC. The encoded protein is CASSLGGSSYEQYF.

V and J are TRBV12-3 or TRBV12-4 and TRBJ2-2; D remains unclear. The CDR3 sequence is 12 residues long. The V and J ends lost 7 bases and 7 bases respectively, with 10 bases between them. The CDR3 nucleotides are TGTGCCAGCATCCAGCTTGGCGGGGAGCTGTTTTTT. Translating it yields CASIQLGGELFF.

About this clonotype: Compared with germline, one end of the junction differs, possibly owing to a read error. Here the CDR3 DNA reads TGTGCCAGCGGCTTAGACTCTAGCAATCAGCCCCAGCATTTT. Its translation: CASGLDSSNQPQHF. The chain is built from TRBV7-9 and TRBJ1-5, with D unresolved. The length of the CDR3 is 14 residues. Germline V gene lookup returns CDR1 SEHNR and CDR2 FQNEAQ (reference sequence). The full variable domain, with the rest looked up from reference TRBV7-9 and TRBJ1-5, is DTGVSQNPRHKITKRGQNVTFRCDPISEHNRLYWYRQTLGQGPEFLTYFQNEAQLEKSRLLSDRFSAERPKGSFSTLEIQRTEQGDSAMYLCASGLDSSNQPQHFGDGTRLSIL.

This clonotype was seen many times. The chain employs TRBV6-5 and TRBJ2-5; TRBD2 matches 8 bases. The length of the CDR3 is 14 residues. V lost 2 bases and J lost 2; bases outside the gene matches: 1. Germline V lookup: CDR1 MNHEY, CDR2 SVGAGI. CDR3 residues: CASSYRGGQETQYF. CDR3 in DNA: TGTGCCAGCAGTTACCGGGGGGGACAAGAGACCCAGTACTTC.

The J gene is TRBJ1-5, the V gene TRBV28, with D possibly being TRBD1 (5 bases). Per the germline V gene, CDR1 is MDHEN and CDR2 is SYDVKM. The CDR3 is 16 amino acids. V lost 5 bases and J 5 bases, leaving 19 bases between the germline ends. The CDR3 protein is CASSLTGTPRDQPQHF. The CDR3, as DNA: TGTGCCAGCAGTCTTACCGGGACCCCGAGGGATCAGCCCCAGCATTTT.

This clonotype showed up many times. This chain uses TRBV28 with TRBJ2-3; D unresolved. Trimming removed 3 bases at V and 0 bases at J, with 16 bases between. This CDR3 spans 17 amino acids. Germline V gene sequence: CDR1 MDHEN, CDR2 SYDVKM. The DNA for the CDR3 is TGTGCCAGCAGTTTCGAGCTCGGGTTGGCTAGCACAGATACGCAGTATTTT. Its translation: CASSFELGLASTDTQYF.

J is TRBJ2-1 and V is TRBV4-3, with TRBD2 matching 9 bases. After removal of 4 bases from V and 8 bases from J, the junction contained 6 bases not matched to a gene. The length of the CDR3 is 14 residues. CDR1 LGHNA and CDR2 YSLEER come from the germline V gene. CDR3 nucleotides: TGCGCCAGCAGCCCCGGGACTAGCCAAGATGAGCAGTTCTTC. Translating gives CASSPGTSQDEQFF.

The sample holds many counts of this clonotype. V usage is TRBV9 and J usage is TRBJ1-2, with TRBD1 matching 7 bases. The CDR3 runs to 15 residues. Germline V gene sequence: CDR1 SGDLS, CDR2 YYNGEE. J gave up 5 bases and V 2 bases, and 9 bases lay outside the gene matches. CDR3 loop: CASSVDGQVPYGYTF. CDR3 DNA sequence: TGTGCCAGCAGCGTTGATGGACAGGTCCCTTATGGCTACACCTTC. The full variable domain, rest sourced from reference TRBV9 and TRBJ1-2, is DSGVTQTPKHLITATGQRVTLRCSPRSGDLSVYWYQQSLDQGLQFLIQYYNGEERAKGNILERFSAQQFPDLHSELNLSSLELGDSALYFCASSVDGQVPYGYTFGSGTRLTVV.

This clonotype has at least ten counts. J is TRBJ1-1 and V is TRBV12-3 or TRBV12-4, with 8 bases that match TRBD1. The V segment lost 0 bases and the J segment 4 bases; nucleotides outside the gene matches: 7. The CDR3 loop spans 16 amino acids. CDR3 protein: CASSLAVRGLVTEAFF. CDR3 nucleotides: TGTGCCAGCAGTTTAGCGGTCAGGGGGCTAGTCACTGAAGCTTTCTTT.

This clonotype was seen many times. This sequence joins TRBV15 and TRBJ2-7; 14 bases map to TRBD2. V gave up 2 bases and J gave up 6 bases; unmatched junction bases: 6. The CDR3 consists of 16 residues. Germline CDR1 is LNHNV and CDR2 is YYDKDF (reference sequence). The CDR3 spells CATSRPGLAGGPEQYF. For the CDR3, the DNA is TGTGCCACCAGCAGACCTGGACTAGCGGGAGGTCCCGAGCAGTACTTC.

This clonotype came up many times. CDR3 in amino acids: CSVGGTGLSYEQYF. DNA for the CDR3: TGCAGCGTGGGCGGGACAGGCCTCTCCTACGAGCAGTACTTC. The rearrangement joins TRBV29-1 to TRBJ2-7, with TRBD1 matching over 8 bases. Germline V gene lookup returns CDR1 SQVTM and CDR2 ANQGSEA. V lost 6 bases to trimming and J lost 0 bases; unmatched junction nucleotides: 7. The CDR3 spans 14 residues.